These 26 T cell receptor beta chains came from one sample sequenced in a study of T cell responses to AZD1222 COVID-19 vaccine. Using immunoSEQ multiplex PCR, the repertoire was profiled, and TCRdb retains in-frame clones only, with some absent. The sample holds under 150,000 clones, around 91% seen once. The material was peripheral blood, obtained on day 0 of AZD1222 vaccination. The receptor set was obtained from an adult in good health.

The CDR3 nucleotides are TGTGCCAGCAGAGGGGCTGGAAACACCATATATTTT. Translation: CASRGAGNTIYF. The V and J genes are TRBV7-2 and TRBJ1-3; D might be TRBD1 (5 bases). Germline V gene data show CDR1 as SGHTA and CDR2 as FQGNSA. The V and J ends lost 6 bases and 2 bases respectively, with 5 bases between them. The CDR3 is 12 residues long. Variable domain in full (rest from reference TRBV7-2 and TRBJ1-3): GAGVSQSPSNKVTEKGKDVELRCDPISGHTALYWYRQSLGQGLEFLIYFQGNSAPDKSGLPSDRFSAERTGGSVSTLTIQRTQQEDSAVYLCASRGAGNTIYFGEGSWLTVV.

The CDR3 coding sequence is TGCGCCAGCAGCCAAGGACGGGGTGTAAACAATGAGCAGTTCTTC. This sequence encodes CASSQGRGVNNEQFF. The rearrangement links TRBV4-3 to TRBJ2-1, with D perhaps matching TRBD2 (5 bases). The CDR3 is made up of 15 amino acids. Germline V lookup: CDR1 LGHNA, CDR2 YSLEER. Between the trimmed V and J ends, which lost 1 base and 5 bases, there was a span of 12 bases.

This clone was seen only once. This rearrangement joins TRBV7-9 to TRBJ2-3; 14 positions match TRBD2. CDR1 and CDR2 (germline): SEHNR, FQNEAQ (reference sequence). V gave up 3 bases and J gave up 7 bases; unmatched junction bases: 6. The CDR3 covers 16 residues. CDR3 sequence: CASSFAGTSGRNTQYF. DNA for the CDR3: TGTGCCAGCAGCTTTGCCGGGACTAGCGGGAGAAATACGCAGTATTTT.

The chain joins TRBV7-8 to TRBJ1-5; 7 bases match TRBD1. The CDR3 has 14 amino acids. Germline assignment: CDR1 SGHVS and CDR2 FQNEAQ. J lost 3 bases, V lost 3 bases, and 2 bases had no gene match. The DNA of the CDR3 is TGTGCCAGCAGCTTGGGACAGATCAATCAGCCCCAGCATTTT. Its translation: CASSLGQINQPQHF.

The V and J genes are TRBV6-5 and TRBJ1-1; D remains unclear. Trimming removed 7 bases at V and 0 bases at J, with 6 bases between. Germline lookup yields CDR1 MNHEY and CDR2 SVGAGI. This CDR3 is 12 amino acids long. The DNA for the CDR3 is TGTGCCAGCATTGGCCTGAACACTGAAGCTTTCTTT. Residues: CASIGLNTEAFF.

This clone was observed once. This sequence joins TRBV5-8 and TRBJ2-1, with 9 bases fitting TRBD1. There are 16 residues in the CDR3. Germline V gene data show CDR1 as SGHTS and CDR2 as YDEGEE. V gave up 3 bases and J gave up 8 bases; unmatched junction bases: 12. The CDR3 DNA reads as TGTGCCAGCAGCTCCCAAACCGGGACAGGGAACCATGAGCAGTTCTTC. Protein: CASSSQTGTGNHEQFF.

Written as DNA, the CDR3 is TGCGCCAGCAGCCGGGTATGGCCGGGACAGGGTCAAGCTTTCTTT. This codes for CASSRVWPGQGQAFF. The chain links TRBV4-1 to TRBJ1-1, with TRBD1 matching 9 bases. The CDR3 has 15 residues. The germline CDR1 and CDR2 sequences are MGHRA and YSYEKL. V shed 4 bases and J 9 bases; nucleotides not matched to a gene: 12.

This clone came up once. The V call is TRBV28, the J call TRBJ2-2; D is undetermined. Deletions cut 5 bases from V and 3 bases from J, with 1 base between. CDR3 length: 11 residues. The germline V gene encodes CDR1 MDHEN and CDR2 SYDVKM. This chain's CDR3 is CASSHTGELFF. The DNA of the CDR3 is TGTGCCAGCAGTCACACCGGGGAGCTGTTTTTT.

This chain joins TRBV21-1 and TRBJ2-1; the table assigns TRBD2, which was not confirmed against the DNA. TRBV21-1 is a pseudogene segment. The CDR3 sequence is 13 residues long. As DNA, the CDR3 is TGTGCCCATCCTAGCGGTGCCTACAATGAGCAGTTCTTC. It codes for CAHPSGAYNEQFF.

The CDR3 sequence: CASRGGGKTNEKLFF. The CDR3 DNA reads as TGTGCCAGCCGGGGTGGAGGGAAGACTAATGAAAAACTGTTTTTT. The V gene is TRBV6-5, the J gene TRBJ1-4; D is unresolved. The V gene lost 8 bases and the J gene lost 2 bases, with 15 bases spanning the gap. The CDR3 contains 15 residues. Germline V gene data show CDR1 as MNHEY and CDR2 as SVGAGI.

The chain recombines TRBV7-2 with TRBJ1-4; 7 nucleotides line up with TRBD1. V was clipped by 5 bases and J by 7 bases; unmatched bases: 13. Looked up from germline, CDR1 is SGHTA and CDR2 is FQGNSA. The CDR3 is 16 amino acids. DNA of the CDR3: TGTGCCAGCAGCCCAGGGGGTCGGCAGGCTACTGAAAAACTGTTTTTT. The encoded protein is CASSPGGRQATEKLFF.

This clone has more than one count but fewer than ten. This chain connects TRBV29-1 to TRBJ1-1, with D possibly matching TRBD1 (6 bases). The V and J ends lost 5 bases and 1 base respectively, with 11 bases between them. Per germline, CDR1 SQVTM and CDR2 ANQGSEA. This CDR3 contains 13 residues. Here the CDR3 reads CSVSRGGNTEAFF. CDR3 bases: TGCAGCGTTAGCCGAGGGGGGAACACTGAAGCTTTCTTT.

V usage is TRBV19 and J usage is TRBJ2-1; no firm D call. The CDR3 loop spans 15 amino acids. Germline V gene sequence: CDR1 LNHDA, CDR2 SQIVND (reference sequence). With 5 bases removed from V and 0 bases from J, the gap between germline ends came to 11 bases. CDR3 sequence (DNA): TGTGCCAGTAGTGCTGGAGAGCTCTCCTACAATGAGCAGTTCTTC. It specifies CASSAGELSYNEQFF.

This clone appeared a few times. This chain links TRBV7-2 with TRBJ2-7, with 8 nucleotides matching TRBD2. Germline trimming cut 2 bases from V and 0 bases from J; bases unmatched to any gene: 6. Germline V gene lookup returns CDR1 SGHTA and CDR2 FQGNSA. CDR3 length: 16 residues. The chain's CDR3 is CASSLYLAGSSYEQYF. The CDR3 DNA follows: TGTGCCAGCAGCTTATATTTAGCGGGGAGCTCCTACGAGCAGTACTTC.

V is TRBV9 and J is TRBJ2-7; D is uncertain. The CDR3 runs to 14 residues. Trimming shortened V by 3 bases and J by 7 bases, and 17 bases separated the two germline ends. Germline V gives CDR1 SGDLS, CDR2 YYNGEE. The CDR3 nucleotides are TGTGCCAGCAGCGCCCACTTTCGGGCCCGGGAGCAGTACTTC. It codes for CASSAHFRAREQYF.

The CDR3 loop is CASSQDSQFGWEQYF. In DNA form, the CDR3 reads TGTGCCAGCAGTCAGGACAGCCAGTTCGGTTGGGAGCAGTACTTC. The V gene is TRBV2, the J gene TRBJ2-7, with D maybe TRBD1 (6 bases). Trimming pared 5 bases from V and 7 bases from J, leaving 21 bases between. The germline CDR1 and CDR2 sequences are SNHLY and FYNNEI. The CDR3 loop spans 15 amino acids.

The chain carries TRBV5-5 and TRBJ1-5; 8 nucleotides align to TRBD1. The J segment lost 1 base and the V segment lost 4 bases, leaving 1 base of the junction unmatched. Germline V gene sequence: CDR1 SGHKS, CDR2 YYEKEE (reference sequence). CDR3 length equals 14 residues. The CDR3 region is CASSNRGSNQPQHF. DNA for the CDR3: TGTGCCAGCAGCAACAGGGGGAGCAATCAGCCCCAGCATTTT.

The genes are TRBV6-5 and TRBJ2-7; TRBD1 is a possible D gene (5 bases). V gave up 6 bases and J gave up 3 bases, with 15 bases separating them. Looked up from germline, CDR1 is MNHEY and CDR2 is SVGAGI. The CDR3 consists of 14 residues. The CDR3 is CASSQGELIYEQYF. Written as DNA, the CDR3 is TGTGCCAGCAGCCAAGGGGAACTGATCTACGAGCAGTACTTC.

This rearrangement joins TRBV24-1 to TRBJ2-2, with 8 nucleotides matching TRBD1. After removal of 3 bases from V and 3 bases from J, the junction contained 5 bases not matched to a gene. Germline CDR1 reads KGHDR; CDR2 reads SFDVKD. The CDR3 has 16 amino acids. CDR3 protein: CATSDPTGEDTGELFF. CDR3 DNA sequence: TGTGCCACCAGTGATCCGACAGGGGAGGACACCGGGGAGCTGTTTTTT.

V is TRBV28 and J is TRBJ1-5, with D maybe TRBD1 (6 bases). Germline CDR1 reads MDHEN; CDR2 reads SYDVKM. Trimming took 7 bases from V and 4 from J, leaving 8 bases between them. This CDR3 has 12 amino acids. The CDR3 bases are TGTGCCAGCAAAGGGGGTAATCAGCCCCAGCATTTT. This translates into CASKGGNQPQHF. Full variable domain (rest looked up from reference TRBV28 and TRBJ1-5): DVKVTQSSRYLVKRTGEKVFLECVQDMDHENMFWYRQDPGLGLRLIYFSYDVKMKEKGDIPEGYSVSREKKERFSLILESASTNQTSMYLCASKGGNQPQHFGDGTRLSIL.

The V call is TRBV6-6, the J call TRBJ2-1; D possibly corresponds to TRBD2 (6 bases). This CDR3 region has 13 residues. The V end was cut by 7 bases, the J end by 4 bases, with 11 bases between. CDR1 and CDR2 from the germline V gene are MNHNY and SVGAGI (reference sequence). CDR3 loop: CASTPSAYNEQFF. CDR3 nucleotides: TGTGCCAGCACTCCTAGCGCTTACAATGAGCAGTTCTTC.

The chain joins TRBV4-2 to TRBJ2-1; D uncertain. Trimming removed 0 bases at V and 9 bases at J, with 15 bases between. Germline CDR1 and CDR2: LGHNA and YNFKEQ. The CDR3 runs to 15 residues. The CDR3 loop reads CASSQDLLLAPEQFF. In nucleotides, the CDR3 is TGTGCCAGCAGCCAAGATTTACTACTCGCCCCTGAGCAGTTCTTC.

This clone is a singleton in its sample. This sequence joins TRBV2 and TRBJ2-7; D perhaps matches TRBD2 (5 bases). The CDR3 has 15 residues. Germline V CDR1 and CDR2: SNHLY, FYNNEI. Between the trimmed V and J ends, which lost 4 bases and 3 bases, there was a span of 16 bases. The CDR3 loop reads CASSGRRGSIYEQYF. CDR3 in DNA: TGTGCCAGCAGTGGAAGACGTGGGAGTATCTACGAGCAGTACTTC. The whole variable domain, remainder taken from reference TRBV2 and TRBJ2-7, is EPEVTQTPSHQVTQMGQEVILRCVPISNHLYFYWYRQILGQKVEFLVSFYNNEISEKSEIFDDQFSVERPDGSNFTLKIRSTKLEDSAMYFCASSGRRGSIYEQYFGPGTRLTVT.

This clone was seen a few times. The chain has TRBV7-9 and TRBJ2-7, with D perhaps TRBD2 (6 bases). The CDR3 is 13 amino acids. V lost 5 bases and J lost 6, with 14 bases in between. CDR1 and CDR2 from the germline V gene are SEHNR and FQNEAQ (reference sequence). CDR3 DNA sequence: TGTGCCAGCAGCCCCGCGGGGTCCCTCGAGCAGTACTTC. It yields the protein CASSPAGSLEQYF.

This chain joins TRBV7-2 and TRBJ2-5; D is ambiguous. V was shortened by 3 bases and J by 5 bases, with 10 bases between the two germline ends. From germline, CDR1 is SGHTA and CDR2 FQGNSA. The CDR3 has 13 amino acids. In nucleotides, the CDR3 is TGTGCCAGCAGCTTTAACTGGGGTGAGACCCAGTACTTC. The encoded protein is CASSFNWGETQYF.

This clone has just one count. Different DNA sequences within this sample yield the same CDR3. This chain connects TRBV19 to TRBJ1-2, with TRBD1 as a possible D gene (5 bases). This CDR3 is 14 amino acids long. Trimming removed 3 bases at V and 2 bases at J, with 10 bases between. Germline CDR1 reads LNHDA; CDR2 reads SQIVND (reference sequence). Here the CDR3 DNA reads TGTGCCAGTAGTATCCCGGGACTAAACTATGGCTACACCTTC. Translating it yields CASSIPGLNYGYTF.